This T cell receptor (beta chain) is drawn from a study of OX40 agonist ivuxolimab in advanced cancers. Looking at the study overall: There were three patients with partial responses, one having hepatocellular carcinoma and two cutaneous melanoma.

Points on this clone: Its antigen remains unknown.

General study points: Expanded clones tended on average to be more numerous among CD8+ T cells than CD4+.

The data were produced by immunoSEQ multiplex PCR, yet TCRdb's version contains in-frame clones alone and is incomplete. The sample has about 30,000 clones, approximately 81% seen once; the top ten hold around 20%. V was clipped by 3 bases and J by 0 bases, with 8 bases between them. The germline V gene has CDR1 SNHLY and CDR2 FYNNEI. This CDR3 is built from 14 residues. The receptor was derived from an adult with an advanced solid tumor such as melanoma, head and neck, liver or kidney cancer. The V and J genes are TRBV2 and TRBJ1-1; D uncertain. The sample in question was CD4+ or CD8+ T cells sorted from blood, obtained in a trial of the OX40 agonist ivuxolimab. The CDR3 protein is CASSEWRMNTEAFF. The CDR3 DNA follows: TGTGCCAGCAGTGAGTGGCGGATGAACACTGAAGCTTTCTTT.